This is a list of T cell receptor beta chains from one sample in a study of CD8+ T cells in alopecia areata. Generated by immunoSEQ multiplex PCR, the TCRdb table keeps only in-frame clones and is missing some. Among fewer than 200,000 clones listed, around three fifths were seen once. Material: CD4+ T cells sorted from blood, obtained at week 24, from a patient treated with tofacitinib. The receptors here all came from a human donor with alopecia areata. CDR3s include the opening cysteine and the closing phenylalanine or tryptophan. Fields, in order: V gene, J gene, clone size, D gene, CDR3 protein, CDR3 DNA. The D gene is left open where the match is weak. A row's size may be missing; if present it is once, few, many or a size class.

V: TRBV11-2
J: TRBJ2-7
size: NA
D: NA
CDR3: CASSLVARVAEQYF
DNA: TGTGCCAGCAGCTTAGTAGCCAGGGTTGCCGAGCAGTACTTC

V: TRBV18
J: TRBJ2-5
size: NA
D: NA
CDR3: CASSKWEGAGEETQYF
DNA: TGTGCCAGCTCAAAATGGGAGGGGGCCGGCGAAGAGACCCAGTACTTC

V: TRBV7-9
J: TRBJ2-5
size: NA
D: NA
CDR3: CASSLAETQYF
DNA: TGTGCCAGCAGCTTAGCTGAGACCCAGTACTTC

V: TRBV5-1
J: TRBJ2-2
size: NA
D: TRBD2
CDR3: CASSLGLADTGELFF
DNA: TGCGCCAGCAGCTTGGGACTAGCGGATACCGGGGAGCTGTTTTTT

V: TRBV11-2
J: TRBJ1-6
size: many
D: NA
CDR3: CASSPTEINSPLHF
DNA: TGTGCCAGCAGCCCCACAGAGATTAATTCACCCCTCCACTTT

V: TRBV29-1
J: TRBJ1-1
size: once
D: NA
CDR3: CSVEPLRQAFF
DNA: TGCAGCGTTGAACCCCTCCGCCAAGCTTTCTTT

V: TRBV30
J: TRBJ2-5
size: NA
D: TRBD1
CDR3: CAWSRGQATQETQYF
DNA: TGTGCCTGGAGTAGGGGACAGGCCACTCAAGAGACCCAGTACTTC

V: TRBV6-5
J: TRBJ1-6
size: once
D: NA
CDR3: CASSYSRQNSPLHF
DNA: TGTGCCAGCAGTTACTCGAGGCAGAATTCACCCCTCCACTTT

V: TRBV2
J: TRBJ2-7
size: NA
D: TRBD2
CDR3: CASSATGGASEQYF
DNA: TGTGCCAGCAGTGCCACCGGGGGGGCTTCCGAGCAGTACTTC

V: TRBV7-2
J: TRBJ1-5
size: NA
D: NA
CDR3: CASSLVGWPQHF
DNA: TGTGCCAGCAGCTTAGTGGGATGGCCCCAGCATTTT

V: TRBV7-9
J: TRBJ1-2
size: NA
D: NA
CDR3: CASSSSTGYGYTF
DNA: TGTGCCAGCAGCTCCTCTACAGGCTATGGCTACACCTTC

V: TRBV7-6
J: TRBJ2-5
size: NA
D: NA
CDR3: CASSPISGSIRAQETQYF
DNA: TGTGCCAGCAGCCCTATAAGCGGGTCGATTCGGGCCCAAGAGACCCAGTACTTC

V: TRBV10-3
J: TRBJ2-2
size: few
D: TRBD1
CDR3: CASSGTGDTGELFF
DNA: TGTGCCAGTTCCGGGACAGGGGACACCGGGGAGCTGTTTTTT

V: TRBV29-1
J: TRBJ1-2
size: few
D: NA
CDR3: CSAGGRGPNYGYTF
DNA: TGCAGCGCAGGCGGGCGGGGCCCTAACTATGGCTACACCTTC

V: TRBV7-9
J: TRBJ1-2
size: few
D: NA
CDR3: CASSYTAGDYGYTF
DNA: TGTGCCAGCAGCTATACCGCAGGGGATTATGGCTACACCTTC

V: TRBV29-1
J: TRBJ2-3
size: few
D: TRBD2
CDR3: CSVGTSGVSTDTQYF
DNA: TGCAGCGTTGGAACTAGCGGGGTCAGCACAGATACGCAGTATTTT

V: TRBV6-1
J: TRBJ2-7
size: NA
D: NA
CDR3: CASRPIRADEQYF
DNA: TGTGCCAGCAGACCCATAAGGGCCGACGAGCAGTACTTC

V: TRBV2
J: TRBJ1-6
size: NA
D: TRBD1
CDR3: CASSNGQGNSPLHF
DNA: TGTGCCAGCAGTAACGGACAGGGTAATTCACCCCTCCACTTT

V: TRBV6-5
J: TRBJ1-1
size: NA
D: NA
CDR3: CASSYSNRMRTEAFF
DNA: TGTGCCAGCAGTTACTCGAATCGGATGAGGACTGAAGCTTTCTTT

V: TRBV4-1
J: TRBJ1-1
size: once
D: NA
CDR3: CASSQLSGLGGLGDEAFF
DNA: TGCGCCAGCAGCCAACTCTCAGGACTCGGGGGGCTTGGGGACGAAGCTTTCTTT

V: TRBV30
J: TRBJ2-3
size: NA
D: TRBD1
CDR3: CAWSQGVTDTQYF
DNA: TGTGCCTGGAGCCAGGGGGTTACAGATACGCAGTATTTT

V: TRBV10-2
J: TRBJ2-7
size: NA
D: NA
CDR3: CASSESTGAGEQYF
DNA: TGCGCCAGCAGTGAGTCTACGGGGGCGGGTGAGCAGTACTTC

V: TRBV29-1
J: TRBJ1-1
size: NA
D: NA
CDR3: CGSSTMNTEAFF
DNA: TGCGGTTCTAGCACCATGAACACTGAAGCTTTCTTT

V: TRBV30
J: TRBJ1-2
size: NA
D: NA
CDR3: CAWSRGRPTPDNYGYTF
DNA: TGTGCCTGGAGCCGGGGCCGCCCCACACCTGATAACTATGGCTACACCTTC

V: TRBV9
J: TRBJ1-6
size: few
D: NA
CDR3: CASSLTPRDSPLHF
DNA: TGTGCCAGCAGCCTCACCCCGCGTGATTCACCCCTCCACTTT

V: TRBV29-1
J: TRBJ2-3
size: NA
D: TRBD1
CDR3: CSVGRGTGSTDTQYF
DNA: TGCAGCGTTGGCCGGGGGACAGGGTCTACAGATACGCAGTATTTT

V: TRBV29-1
J: TRBJ2-4
size: NA
D: NA
CDR3: CSVGGIAKNIQYF
DNA: TGCAGCGTTGGCGGGATAGCCAAAAACATTCAGTACTTC

V: TRBV30
J: TRBJ2-7
size: NA
D: NA
CDR3: CAWTTTREQYF
DNA: TGTGCCTGGACCACGACTAGAGAGCAGTACTTC

V: TRBV11-2
J: TRBJ1-1
size: NA
D: TRBD1
CDR3: CASSLSTGPTEAFF
DNA: TGTGCCAGCAGCCTATCGACAGGGCCTACTGAAGCTTTCTTT

V: TRBV29-1
J: TRBJ2-2
size: few
D: NA
CDR3: CSVVWQGTPLNTGELFF
DNA: TGCAGCGTTGTTTGGCAGGGCACTCCTTTGAACACCGGGGAGCTGTTTTTT

V: TRBV5-1
J: TRBJ2-1
size: NA
D: NA
CDR3: CASSLGTAYNEQFF
DNA: TGCGCCAGCAGCTTGGGCACAGCCTACAATGAGCAGTTCTTC